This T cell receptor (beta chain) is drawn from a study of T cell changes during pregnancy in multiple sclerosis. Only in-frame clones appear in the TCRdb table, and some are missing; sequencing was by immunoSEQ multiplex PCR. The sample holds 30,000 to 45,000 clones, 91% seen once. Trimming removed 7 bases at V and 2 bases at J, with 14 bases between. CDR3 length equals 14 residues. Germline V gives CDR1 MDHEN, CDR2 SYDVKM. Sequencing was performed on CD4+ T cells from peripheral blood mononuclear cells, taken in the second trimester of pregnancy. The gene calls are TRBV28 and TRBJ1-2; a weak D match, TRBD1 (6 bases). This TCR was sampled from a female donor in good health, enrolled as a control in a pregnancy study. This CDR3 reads CASNQGPTNYGYTF. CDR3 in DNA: TGTGCCAGCAATCAGGGGCCGACGAACTATGGCTACACCTTC.